This T cell receptor (beta chain) was captured in a study of pediatric ulcerative colitis. General study findings and limits: Blood-rectal clonal overlap within each person was significantly higher in ulcerative colitis patients than controls. Rectal repertoires separated controls, mild-moderate and acute severe colitis.

TCRdb keeps only in-frame clones here, not all; method: immunoSEQ multiplex PCR. Among more than 45,000 clones, over 80% were seen once, and the ten largest hold about 1.5%. CDR1 and CDR2 (germline): SGHTA, FQGTGA. V lost 0 bases, J lost 4 bases, and 4 bases stayed unmatched. This CDR3 has 15 residues. On this clone: Its antigen is as yet unknown.

J is TRBJ2-3 and V is TRBV7-3; 7 bases fit TRBD2. This receptor was obtained from a boy between 10 and 17 years old who was a control in a study of pediatric ulcerative colitis. Source material: blood. The CDR3: CASSLTFGGADTQYF. CDR3 in DNA: TGTGCCAGCAGCTTAACGTTTGGGGGGGCAGATACGCAGTATTTT.